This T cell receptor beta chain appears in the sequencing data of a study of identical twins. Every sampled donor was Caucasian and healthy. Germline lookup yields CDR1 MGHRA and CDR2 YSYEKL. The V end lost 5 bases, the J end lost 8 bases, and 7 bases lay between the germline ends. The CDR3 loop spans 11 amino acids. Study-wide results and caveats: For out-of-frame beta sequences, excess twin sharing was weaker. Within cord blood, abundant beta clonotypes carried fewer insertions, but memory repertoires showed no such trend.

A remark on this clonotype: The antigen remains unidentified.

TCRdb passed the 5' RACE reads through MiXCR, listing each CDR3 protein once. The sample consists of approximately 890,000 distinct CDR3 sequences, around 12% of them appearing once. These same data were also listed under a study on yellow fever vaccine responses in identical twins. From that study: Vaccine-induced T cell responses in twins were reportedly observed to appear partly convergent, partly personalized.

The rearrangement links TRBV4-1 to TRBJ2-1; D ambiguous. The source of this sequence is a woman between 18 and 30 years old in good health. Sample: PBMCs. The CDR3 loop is CASSEGHEQFF. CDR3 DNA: TGCGCCAGCAGCGAAGGACATGAGCAGTTCTTC.